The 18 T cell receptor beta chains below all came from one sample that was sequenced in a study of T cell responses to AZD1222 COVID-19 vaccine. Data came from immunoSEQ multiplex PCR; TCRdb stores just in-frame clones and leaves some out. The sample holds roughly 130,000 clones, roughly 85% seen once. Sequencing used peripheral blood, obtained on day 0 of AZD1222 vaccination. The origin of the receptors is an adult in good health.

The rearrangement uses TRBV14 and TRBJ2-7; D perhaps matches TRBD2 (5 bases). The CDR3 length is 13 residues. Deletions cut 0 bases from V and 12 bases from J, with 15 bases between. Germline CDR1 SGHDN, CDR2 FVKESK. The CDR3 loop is CASSQDGVQRRYF. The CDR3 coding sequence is TGTGCCAGCAGCCAAGACGGGGTTCAAAGGCGGTACTTC.

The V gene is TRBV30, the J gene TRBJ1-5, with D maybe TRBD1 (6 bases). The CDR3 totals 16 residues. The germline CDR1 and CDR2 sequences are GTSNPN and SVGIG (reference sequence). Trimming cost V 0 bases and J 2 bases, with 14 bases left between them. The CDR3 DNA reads TGTGCCTGGAGTGTATGGGGGGCTTATGGCAATCAGCCCCAGCATTTT. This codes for CAWSVWGAYGNQPQHF.

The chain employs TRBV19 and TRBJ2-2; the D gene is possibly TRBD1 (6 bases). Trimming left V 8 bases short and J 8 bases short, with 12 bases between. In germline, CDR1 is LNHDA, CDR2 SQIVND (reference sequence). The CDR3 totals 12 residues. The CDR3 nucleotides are TGTGCCAGTCGGTCAGACAGGGGGGAGCTGTTTTTT. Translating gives CASRSDRGELFF.

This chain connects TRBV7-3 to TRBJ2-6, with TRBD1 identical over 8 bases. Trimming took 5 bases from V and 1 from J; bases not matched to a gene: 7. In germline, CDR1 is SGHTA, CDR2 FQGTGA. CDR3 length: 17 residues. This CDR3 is CASSPRTGSSGANVLTF. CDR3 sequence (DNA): TGTGCCAGCAGCCCGCGGACAGGGTCGTCTGGGGCCAACGTCCTGACTTTC.

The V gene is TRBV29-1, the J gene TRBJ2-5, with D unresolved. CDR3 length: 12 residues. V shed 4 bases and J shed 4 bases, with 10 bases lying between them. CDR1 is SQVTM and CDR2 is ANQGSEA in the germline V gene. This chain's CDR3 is CSVVYVLETQYF. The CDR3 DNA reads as TGCAGCGTTGTGTACGTATTAGAGACCCAGTACTTC.

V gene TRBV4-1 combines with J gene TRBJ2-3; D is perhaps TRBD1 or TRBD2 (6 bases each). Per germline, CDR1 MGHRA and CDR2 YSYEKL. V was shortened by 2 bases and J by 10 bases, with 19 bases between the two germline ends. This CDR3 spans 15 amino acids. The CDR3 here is CASSQQIRGDRSQYF. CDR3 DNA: TGCGCCAGCAGCCAACAGATTAGGGGGGACCGCTCGCAGTATTTT.

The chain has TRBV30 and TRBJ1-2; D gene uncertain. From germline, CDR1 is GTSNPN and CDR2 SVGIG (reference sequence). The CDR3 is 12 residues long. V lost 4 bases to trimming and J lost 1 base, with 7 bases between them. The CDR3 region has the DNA TGTGCCTGGAATGGGTTTAACTATGGCTACACCTTC. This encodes CAWNGFNYGYTF.

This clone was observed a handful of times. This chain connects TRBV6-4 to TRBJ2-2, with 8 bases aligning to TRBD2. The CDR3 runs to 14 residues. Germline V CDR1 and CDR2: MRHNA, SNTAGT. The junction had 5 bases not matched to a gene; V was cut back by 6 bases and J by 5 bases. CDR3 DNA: TGTGCCAGCAGCGGGGGGGCCGAGACCGGGGAGCTGTTTTTT. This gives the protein CASSGGAETGELFF.

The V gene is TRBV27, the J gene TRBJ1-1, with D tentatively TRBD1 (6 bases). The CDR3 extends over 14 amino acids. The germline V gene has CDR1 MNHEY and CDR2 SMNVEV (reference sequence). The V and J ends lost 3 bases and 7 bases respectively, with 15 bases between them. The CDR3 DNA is TGTGCCAGCAGTTTTACGGGCAGGGGCGATGAAGCTTTCTTT. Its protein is CASSFTGRGDEAFF.

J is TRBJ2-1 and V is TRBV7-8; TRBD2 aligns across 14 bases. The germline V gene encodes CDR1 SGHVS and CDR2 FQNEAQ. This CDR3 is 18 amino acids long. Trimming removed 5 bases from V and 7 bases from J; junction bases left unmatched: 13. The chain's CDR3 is CASSAIRLAGGPRNEQFF. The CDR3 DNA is TGTGCCAGCAGCGCCATACGACTAGCGGGAGGGCCTAGGAATGAGCAGTTCTTC.

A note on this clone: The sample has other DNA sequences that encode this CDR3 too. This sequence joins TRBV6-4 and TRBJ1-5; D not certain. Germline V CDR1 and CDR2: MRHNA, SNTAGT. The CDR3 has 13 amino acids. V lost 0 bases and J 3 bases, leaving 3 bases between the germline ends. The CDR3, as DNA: TGTGCCAGCAGTGACTCACTCAATCAGCCCCAGCATTTT. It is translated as CASSDSLNQPQHF.

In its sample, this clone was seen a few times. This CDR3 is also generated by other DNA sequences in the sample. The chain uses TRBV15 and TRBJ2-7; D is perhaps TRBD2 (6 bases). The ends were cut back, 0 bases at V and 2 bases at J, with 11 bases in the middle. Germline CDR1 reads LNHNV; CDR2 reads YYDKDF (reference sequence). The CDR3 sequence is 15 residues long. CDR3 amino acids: CATSRDYERAYEQYF. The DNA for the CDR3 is TGTGCCACCAGCAGAGATTACGAGCGGGCCTACGAGCAGTACTTC.

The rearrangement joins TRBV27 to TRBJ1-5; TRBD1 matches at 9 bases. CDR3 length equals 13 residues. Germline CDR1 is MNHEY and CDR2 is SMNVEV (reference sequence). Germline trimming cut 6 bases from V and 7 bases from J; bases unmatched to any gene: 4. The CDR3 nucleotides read TGTGCCAGCAGGGGGACAGGGCGGCAGCCCCAGCATTTT. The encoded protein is CASRGTGRQPQHF.

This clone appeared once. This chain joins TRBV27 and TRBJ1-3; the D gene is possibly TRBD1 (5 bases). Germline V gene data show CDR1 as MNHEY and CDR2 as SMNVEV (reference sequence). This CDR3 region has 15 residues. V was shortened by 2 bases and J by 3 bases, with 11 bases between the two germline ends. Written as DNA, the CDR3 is TGTGCCAGCAGTTTACGCCAGGGCCGTGGAAACACCATATATTTT. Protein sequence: CASSLRQGRGNTIYF.

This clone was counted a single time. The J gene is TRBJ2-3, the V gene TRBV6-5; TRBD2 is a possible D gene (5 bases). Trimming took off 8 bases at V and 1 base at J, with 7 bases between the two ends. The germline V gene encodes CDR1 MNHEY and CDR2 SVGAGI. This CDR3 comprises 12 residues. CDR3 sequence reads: CASPGGTDTQYF. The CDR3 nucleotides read TGTGCCAGCCCCGGGGGCACAGATACGCAGTATTTT.

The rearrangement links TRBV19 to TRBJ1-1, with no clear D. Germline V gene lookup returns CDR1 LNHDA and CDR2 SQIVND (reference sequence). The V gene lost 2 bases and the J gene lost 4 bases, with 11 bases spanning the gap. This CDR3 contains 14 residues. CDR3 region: CASSISTIPTEAFF. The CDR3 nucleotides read TGTGCCAGTAGTATATCCACGATCCCCACTGAAGCTTTCTTT.

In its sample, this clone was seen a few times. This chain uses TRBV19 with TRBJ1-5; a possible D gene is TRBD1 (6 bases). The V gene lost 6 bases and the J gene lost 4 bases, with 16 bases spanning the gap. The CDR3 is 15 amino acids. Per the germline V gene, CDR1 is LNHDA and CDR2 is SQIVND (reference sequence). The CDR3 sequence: CASRTTGNWNQPQHF. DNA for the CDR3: TGTGCCAGTAGGACAACAGGGAATTGGAATCAGCCCCAGCATTTT.

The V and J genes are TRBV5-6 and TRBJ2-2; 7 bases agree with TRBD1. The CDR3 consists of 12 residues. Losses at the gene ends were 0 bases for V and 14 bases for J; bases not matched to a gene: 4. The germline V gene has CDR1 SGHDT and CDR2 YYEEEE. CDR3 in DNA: TGTGCCAGCAGCTTGGCGACAGGGTATCTGTTTTTT. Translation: CASSLATGYLFF.